This passage covers 13 T cell receptor beta chains from one sample sequenced in a study of cytomegalovirus exposure and HLA in healthy donors. Vbeta (60) and Jbeta (13) primers were used in the PCR. Generated by immunoSEQ multiplex PCR, the TCRdb table keeps only in-frame clones and is missing some. Altogether 130,000 or so clones are present, over 75% being singletons, with the ten largest covering around 1.2%. Sequenced input: PBMCs. Receptors were obtained from a man aged 45 to 65 in good health and CMV-seronegative.

V usage is TRBV7-9 and J usage is TRBJ2-1, with D unclear. V lost 3 bases and J lost 8, with 14 bases in between. The CDR3 sequence is 14 residues long. Per the germline V gene, CDR1 is SEHNR and CDR2 is FQNEAQ (reference sequence). The CDR3 bases are TGTGCCAGCAGCTTCGATAGTCGGTTAGATGAGCAGTTCTTC. It codes for CASSFDSRLDEQFF.

V usage is TRBV7-9 and J usage is TRBJ2-7, with TRBD2 identical over 7 bases. The CDR3 length is 14 residues. Looked up from germline, CDR1 is SEHNR and CDR2 is FQNEAQ (reference sequence). Losses at the gene ends were 3 bases for V and 5 bases for J; bases not matched to a gene: 7. The chain's CDR3 is CASSFPGTTDEQYF. CDR3 coding DNA: TGTGCCAGCAGCTTCCCCGGGACTACAGACGAGCAGTACTTC.

The rearrangement uses TRBV10-1 and TRBJ2-3, with D possibly TRBD1 on 5 matching bases. The CDR3 has 14 amino acids. CDR1 and CDR2 (germline): WNHNN, SYGVQD (reference sequence). Trimming left V 5 bases short and J 3 bases short, with 12 bases between. CDR3 DNA sequence: TGCGCCAGCAGTTACTCAGGGCAAACAGATACGCAGTATTTT. Protein sequence: CASSYSGQTDTQYF.

V gene TRBV6-5 combines with J gene TRBJ2-3, with TRBD2 matching 10 bases. J was trimmed by 6 bases and V by 5 bases; bases with no gene match: 5. CDR3 size: 14 residues. Germline lookup yields CDR1 MNHEY and CDR2 SVGAGI. CDR3 in DNA: TGTGCCAGCAGTGGACCGGGACTAGCGGATACGCAGTATTTT. The encoded protein is CASSGPGLADTQYF.

The V gene is TRBV7-8, the J gene TRBJ1-2; tentative D call: TRBD1 (5 bases). Germline V gives CDR1 SGHVS, CDR2 FQNEAQ. Trimming took off 4 bases at V and 0 bases at J, with 18 bases between the two ends. The CDR3 contains 17 residues. The DNA of the CDR3 is TGTGCCAGCAGCTCCAACCCCGTTTCAGGGACTAACTATGGCTACACCTTC. The encoded protein is CASSSNPVSGTNYGYTF.

The chain uses TRBV5-1 and TRBJ1-1; TRBD1 is a possible D gene (5 bases). The CDR3 is 15 residues long. The V gene lost 0 bases and the J gene lost 0 bases, with 9 bases spanning the gap. The germline CDR1 and CDR2 sequences are SGHRS and YFSETQ. This CDR3 reads CASSLVTGMNTEAFF. The CDR3 DNA reads as TGCGCCAGCAGCTTGGTTACAGGAATGAACACTGAAGCTTTCTTT.

The rearrangement joins TRBV10-3 to TRBJ2-7, with 7 bases that match TRBD1. V dropped 4 bases and J dropped 4; count of bases not matched to a gene: 4. Germline V lookup: CDR1 ENHRY, CDR2 SYGVKD. This CDR3 has 13 amino acids. This CDR3 is CAISGGTAYEQYF. The CDR3 region has the DNA TGTGCCATCAGTGGAGGGACAGCTTACGAGCAGTACTTC.

This CDR3 is CASSYRGTTNEKLFF. Written as DNA, the CDR3 is TGTGCCAGCAGTTACCGGGGGACCACTAATGAAAAACTGTTTTTT. The rearrangement links TRBV6-5 to TRBJ1-4; weak D call: TRBD1 (5 bases). V was clipped by 2 bases and J by 2 bases, with 9 bases between them. The CDR3 is 15 amino acids. Germline CDR1 is MNHEY and CDR2 is SVGAGI.

Points on this clone: Sequence at one end of the junction differs from germline and may be a read error. The J gene is TRBJ2-1, the V gene TRBV11-2; 8 bases line up with TRBD2. The CDR3 length is 15 residues. Germline CDR1 reads SGHAT; CDR2 reads FQNNGV. The CDR3 protein is CASSIESGSYNEQFF. The CDR3 DNA reads TGTGCCAGCAGCATAGAAAGCGGGAGCTACAATGAGCAGTTCTTC. The variable domain in full, with the rest retrieved from reference TRBV11-2 and TRBJ2-1, is EAGVAQSPRYKIIEKRQSVAFWCNPISGHATLYWYQQILGQGPKLLIQFQNNGVVDDSQLPKDRFSAERLKGVDSTLKIQPAKLEDSAVYLCASSIESGSYNEQFFGPGTRLTVL.

The J gene is TRBJ2-4, the V gene TRBV27, with TRBD1 matching over 11 bases. Germline CDR1 is MNHEY and CDR2 is SMNVEV (reference sequence). This CDR3 is built from 15 residues. V lost 8 bases and J lost 2; bases outside the gene matches: 5. CDR3 DNA: TGTGCCAGCCGCGGACAGGGGGCATCCAAAAACATTCAGTACTTC. This sequence encodes CASRGQGASKNIQYF.

This clone was seen a few times. The CDR3 reads CASSQQGAGDTQYF. The DNA of the CDR3 is TGTGCCAGCAGCCAGCAGGGGGCCGGAGATACGCAGTATTTT. The V gene is TRBV7-2, the J gene TRBJ2-3, with TRBD1 identical over 8 bases. This CDR3 is 14 amino acids long. Germline CDR1 and CDR2: SGHTA and FQGNSA. The V segment lost 5 bases and the J segment 5 bases; nucleotides outside the gene matches: 6. The full variable domain, completed using reference TRBV7-2 and TRBJ2-3, is GAGVSQSPSNKVTEKGKDVELRCDPISGHTALYWYRQSLGQGLEFLIYFQGNSAPDKSGLPSDRFSAERTGGSVSTLTIQRTQQEDSAVYLCASSQQGAGDTQYFGPGTRLTVL.

In nucleotides, the CDR3 is TGTGCCAGCAGCTTAGAGGTTAGCAGCAATGAGCAGTTCTTC. It specifies CASSLEVSSNEQFF. The chain is built from TRBV7-9 and TRBJ2-1; D unresolved. Trimming stripped 1 base from V and 6 bases from J, with 10 bases between. The CDR3 extends over 14 amino acids. The germline gives CDR1 SEHNR, CDR2 FQNEAQ (reference sequence).

The chain has TRBV28 and TRBJ2-7; D gene unclear. The CDR3 loop spans 14 amino acids. V was clipped by 5 bases and J by 2 bases, with 13 bases between them. The germline CDR1 and CDR2 sequences are MDHEN and SYDVKM. CDR3 nucleotide sequence: TGTGCCAGCAGTCCCCTTCTTGGAGCCTACGAGCAGTACTTC. Translating gives CASSPLLGAYEQYF.